This TCR beta chain was recovered during a study of cytomegalovirus exposure and HLA in healthy donors. Overall study results and limits: In a later analysis, V- and J-gene trimming of beta chains associated with a DCLRE1C missense variant, replicated independently.

Amplification used 60 Vbeta primers and 13 Jbeta primers. The protocol was immunoSEQ multiplex PCR, while the TCRdb copy is restricted to in-frame clones and leaves out a portion. The table records fewer than 250,000 clones, over 60% of them present only once. For this clone: As yet, its antigen is unknown.

This CDR3 is 14 amino acids long. Germline V gene sequence: CDR1 SEHNR, CDR2 FQNEAQ (reference sequence). The V segment lost 4 bases and the J segment 4 bases; nucleotides outside the gene matches: 2. The clonotype comes from a woman between 40 and 55 years old in good health and CMV-seronegative. V gene TRBV7-9 combines with J gene TRBJ2-3, with 10 bases aligning to TRBD2. Sample: PBMCs. The CDR3 region has the DNA TGTGCCAGCAGCTCGGGACTAGCGTCAGATACGCAGTATTTT. Translating gives CASSSGLASDTQYF.